Below are 25 T cell receptor beta chains sequenced from a single sample in a study of blood T cell repertoires in COVID-19. Generated by immunoSEQ multiplex PCR, the TCRdb table keeps only in-frame clones and is missing some. The repertoire holds 200,000 to 300,000 clones, roughly 86% seen once, with about 2.7% in the top ten. The sequencing input was PBMCs or T cells enriched from blood (not recorded which). The source of these receptors is a woman aged 18-35 years who had recovered from COVID-19.

The chain combines TRBV11-2 with TRBJ2-3; TRBD2 might be the D (5 bases). CDR3 size: 11 residues. Trimming removed 5 bases from V and 6 bases from J, with 6 bases in between. Germline CDR1 is SGHAT and CDR2 is FQNNGV. CDR3 residues: CASSPGDTQYF. Here the CDR3 DNA reads TGTGCCAGCAGCCCGGGGGATACGCAGTATTTT.

The chain links TRBV29-1 to TRBJ2-7; maybe TRBD2 (5 bases). The CDR3 has 15 residues. The germline V and J ends were trimmed by 2 bases and 5 bases, with 19 bases remaining between them. Germline V lookup: CDR1 SQVTM, CDR2 ANQGSEA. The CDR3 spells CSVELSSMGRDEQYF. The CDR3 nucleotides are TGCAGCGTTGAACTTAGCAGCATGGGGAGAGACGAGCAGTACTTC.

J is TRBJ2-7 and V is TRBV9, with D possibly being TRBD2 (6 bases). The CDR3 is 14 amino acids. The ends were cut back, 3 bases at V and 7 bases at J, with 17 bases in the middle. In germline, CDR1 is SGDLS, CDR2 YYNGEE. This chain's CDR3 is CASSESHGGWEQYF. CDR3 nucleotide sequence: TGTGCCAGCAGCGAGTCCCACGGGGGTTGGGAGCAGTACTTC.

This chain links TRBV27 with TRBJ2-3; a weak D match, TRBD2 (5 bases). The CDR3 length is 14 residues. V lost 5 bases and J lost 6, with 15 bases in between. CDR1 is MNHEY, CDR2 SMNVEV, per germline (reference sequence). CDR3 sequence: CASSGRVPGDTQYF. CDR3 DNA: TGTGCCAGCAGTGGGCGGGTCCCCGGGGATACGCAGTATTTT.

The V call is TRBV14, the J call TRBJ2-7, with TRBD2 identical over 13 bases. V lost 4 bases and J lost 7; bases outside the gene matches: 10. Germline V gene lookup returns CDR1 SGHDN and CDR2 FVKESK. This CDR3 has 16 residues. The CDR3 DNA sequence: TGTGCCAGCAGCCGAGACGGACTAGCGGGGGTCCCTGAGCAGTACTTC. Translation gives CASSRDGLAGVPEQYF.

The chain links TRBV5-1 to TRBJ1-2, with D possibly TRBD1 on 6 matching bases. The CDR3 runs 15 residues. The germline V gene has CDR1 SGHRS and CDR2 YFSETQ. V gave up 0 bases and J gave up 4 bases, with 13 bases separating them. The CDR3 bases are TGCGCCAGCAGCTTGGATGGCAGGGGTTTCTATGGCTACACCTTC. It translates to CASSLDGRGFYGYTF.

This chain joins TRBV27 and TRBJ1-3, with 10 bases that match TRBD1. The CDR3 totals 16 residues. The germline CDR1 and CDR2 sequences are MNHEY and SMNVEV (reference sequence). The junction had 4 bases not matched to a gene; V was cut back by 0 bases and J by 5 bases. The CDR3 region is CASSLSMTGGRNTIYF. The CDR3 bases are TGTGCCAGCAGTTTATCGATGACAGGGGGCAGAAACACCATATATTTT.

This chain joins TRBV13 and TRBJ1-5, with D tentatively TRBD1 (5 bases). The CDR3 extends over 16 amino acids. Per germline, CDR1 PRHDT and CDR2 FYEKMQ (reference sequence). Trimming took 3 bases from V and 0 from J, leaving 12 bases between them. Here the CDR3 reads CASSFGGGNSNQPQHF. The CDR3 DNA sequence: TGTGCCAGCAGCTTTGGGGGGGGTAATAGCAATCAGCCCCAGCATTTT. The variable domain in full, completed from reference TRBV13 and TRBJ1-5, reads AAGVIQSPRHLIKEKRETATLKCYPIPRHDTVYWYQQGPGQDPQFLISFYEKMQSDKGSIPDRFSAQQFSDYHSELNMSSLELGDSALYFCASSFGGGNSNQPQHFGDGTRLSIL.

With respect to this clone: Distinct nucleotide sequences in the sample also encode this CDR3. The chain couples TRBV5-1 to TRBJ1-1; D possibly corresponds to TRBD1 (5 bases). The length of the CDR3 is 15 residues. Trimming took 0 bases from V and 0 from J, leaving 9 bases between them. Germline CDR1 is SGHRS and CDR2 is YFSETQ. The CDR3 loop is CASSLGAGMNTEAFF. CDR3 coding DNA: TGCGCCAGCAGCTTGGGAGCAGGGATGAACACTGAAGCTTTCTTT. Full variable domain (remainder filled in from reference TRBV5-1 and TRBJ1-1): KAGVTQTPRYLIKTRGQQVTLSCSPISGHRSVSWYQQTPGQGLQFLFEYFSETQRNKGNFPGRFSGRQFSNSRSEMNVSTLELGDSALYLCASSLGAGMNTEAFFGQGTRLTVV.

The gene calls are TRBV7-2 and TRBJ1-4, with D unclear. V was clipped by 0 bases and J by 5 bases, with 7 bases between them. CDR1 and CDR2 (germline): SGHTA, FQGNSA. This CDR3 has 14 amino acids. CDR3 sequence (DNA): TGTGCCAGCAGCTTAGCGCTACAGAATGAAAAACTGTTTTTT. This translates into CASSLALQNEKLFF.

The CDR3 region is CATSRDRGSSSAGELFF. The CDR3 bases are TGTGCCACCAGCAGGGACAGGGGTTCATCTTCGGCCGGGGAGCTGTTTTTT. The chain recombines TRBV15 with TRBJ2-2; 9 bases map to TRBD1. V gave up 3 bases and J gave up 6 bases; unmatched junction bases: 11. CDR1 and CDR2 from the germline V gene are LNHNV and YYDKDF (reference sequence). The CDR3 is 17 amino acids.

At least ten counts were recorded for this clone. The chain recombines TRBV5-1 with TRBJ1-6, with no clear D. Looked up from germline, CDR1 is SGHRS and CDR2 is YFSETQ. The V end lost 5 bases, the J end lost 5 bases, and 5 bases lay between the germline ends. This CDR3 contains 12 residues. CDR3 in amino acids: CASRTDNSPLHF. CDR3 DNA sequence: TGCGCCAGCAGAACGGATAATTCACCCCTCCACTTT. The full variable domain, with the rest looked up from reference TRBV5-1 and TRBJ1-6, is KAGVTQTPRYLIKTRGQQVTLSCSPISGHRSVSWYQQTPGQGLQFLFEYFSETQRNKGNFPGRFSGRQFSNSRSEMNVSTLELGDSALYLCASRTDNSPLHFGNGTRLTVT.

This chain links TRBV19 with TRBJ2-7, with 10 bases lining up with TRBD2. The CDR3 has 15 amino acids. J was trimmed by 5 bases and V by 3 bases; bases with no gene match: 7. The germline V gene has CDR1 LNHDA and CDR2 SQIVND (reference sequence). In DNA, the CDR3 is TGTGCCAGTAGTATCGGAGCGGGGGGGCACGACGAGCAGTACTTC. Protein product: CASSIGAGGHDEQYF. Looking up the rest from reference TRBV19 and TRBJ2-7 gives the full variable domain: DGGITQSPKYLFRKEGQNVTLSCEQNLNHDAMYWYRQDPGQGLRLIYYSQIVNDFQKGDIAEGYSVSREKKESFPLTVTSAQKNPTAFYLCASSIGAGGHDEQYFGPGTRLTVT.

V is TRBV28 and J is TRBJ2-1; TRBD2 matches at 7 bases. CDR3 length: 14 residues. Germline V gene lookup returns CDR1 MDHEN and CDR2 SYDVKM. V trimming: 4 bases; J trimming: 6 bases; junction bases outside the gene matches: 6. The CDR3 nucleotides are TGTGCCAGCAGTTACAGCGGGATCCCCAATGAGCAGTTCTTC. Translating it yields CASSYSGIPNEQFF.

The chain joins TRBV28 to TRBJ1-3, with TRBD1 identical over 10 bases. The CDR3 is 16 residues long. Germline V gene data show CDR1 as MDHEN and CDR2 as SYDVKM. V was clipped by 6 bases and J by 0 bases; unmatched bases: 5. The CDR3 is CASSRDRGPSGNTIYF. The CDR3 DNA follows: TGTGCCAGCAGCCGGGACAGGGGCCCCTCTGGAAACACCATATATTTT.

The chain joins TRBV2 to TRBJ1-5; D is ambiguous. The CDR3 loop spans 15 amino acids. V was trimmed by 7 bases and J by 2 bases, leaving 15 bases between them. Germline V lookup: CDR1 SNHLY, CDR2 FYNNEI. In DNA, the CDR3 is TGTGCCAGCACCCCGGGGATAATTGGCAATCAGCCCCAGCATTTT. Its protein product is CASTPGIIGNQPQHF.

This chain connects TRBV19 to TRBJ2-1, with D tentatively TRBD2 (5 bases). Between the trimmed V and J ends, which lost 7 bases and 9 bases, there was a span of 13 bases. Germline CDR1 and CDR2: LNHDA and SQIVND (reference sequence). The CDR3 runs 12 residues. The CDR3 loop reads CASISGWGEQFF. The DNA for the CDR3 is TGTGCCAGTATAAGCGGTTGGGGTGAGCAGTTCTTC. Combining the CDR3 with reference TRBV19 and TRBJ2-1 gives the whole variable domain DGGITQSPKYLFRKEGQNVTLSCEQNLNHDAMYWYRQDPGQGLRLIYYSQIVNDFQKGDIAEGYSVSREKKESFPLTVTSAQKNPTAFYLCASISGWGEQFFGPGTRLTVL.

The genes are TRBV3-1 (or the pseudogene TRBV3-2) and TRBJ2-5; TRBD2 matches at 8 bases. Germline V CDR1 and CDR2: LGHDT, YNNKEL (reference sequence). Losses at the gene ends were 1 base for V and 4 bases for J; bases not matched to a gene: 2. The CDR3 is made up of 14 amino acids. The CDR3: CASSQAGGPETQYF. The CDR3 nucleotides read TGTGCCAGCAGCCAAGCGGGGGGGCCAGAGACCCAGTACTTC.

The J gene is TRBJ1-1, the V gene TRBV11-3, with D possibly TRBD1 on 5 matching bases. V lost 0 bases and J lost 5, with 16 bases in between. CDR1 is SGHNT, CDR2 YENEEA, per germline. The CDR3 runs to 16 residues. CDR3 DNA: TGTGCCAGCAGCTTAGAGGGCTGGGGAGGGGTGACTGAAGCTTTCTTT. It yields the protein CASSLEGWGGVTEAFF.

The chain employs TRBV5-1 and TRBJ1-1, with 7 bases lining up with TRBD1. V lost 0 bases and J lost 2; bases outside the gene matches: 10. Per germline, CDR1 SGHRS and CDR2 YFSETQ. This CDR3 is built from 17 residues. CDR3 coding DNA: TGCGCCAGCAGCTTGGGGATTTATAGGGGGCCTAACACTGAAGCTTTCTTT. This translates into CASSLGIYRGPNTEAFF.

The table lists this clone with a few counts. The chain is built from TRBV2 and TRBJ1-2; weak D call: TRBD1 (5 bases). The CDR3 spans 15 residues. Trimming removed 6 bases at V and 8 bases at J, with 22 bases between. Germline CDR1 is SNHLY and CDR2 is FYNNEI. The CDR3 nucleotides read TGTGCCAGCAGCCCTTCACGGACACGGGTCGAGGGCTACACCTTC. It translates to CASSPSRTRVEGYTF.

The chain carries TRBV3-1 (or the pseudogene TRBV3-2) and TRBJ2-1, with 11 bases that match TRBD1. CDR1 is LGHDT, CDR2 YNNKEL, per germline (reference sequence). Germline trimming cut 2 bases from V and 8 bases from J; bases unmatched to any gene: 8. The CDR3 totals 16 residues. The chain's CDR3 is CASSQMPGQGGHEQFF. The CDR3 coding sequence is TGTGCCAGCAGCCAAATGCCGGGACAGGGGGGCCATGAGCAGTTCTTC.

This rearrangement joins TRBV27 to TRBJ1-3; tentative D call: TRBD1 (5 bases). The length of the CDR3 is 13 residues. V was cut by 7 bases and J by 3 bases, with 10 bases left in between. CDR1 is MNHEY, CDR2 SMNVEV, per germline (reference sequence). As DNA, the CDR3 is TGTGCCAGCATGGGGGGAAGTGGAAACACCATATATTTT. This encodes CASMGGSGNTIYF.

The chain combines TRBV19 with TRBJ2-3; possibly TRBD2 for D (5 bases). Per germline, CDR1 LNHDA and CDR2 SQIVND (reference sequence). Trimming left V 5 bases short and J 4 bases short, with 13 bases between. The CDR3 extends over 14 amino acids. The CDR3 sequence is CASSWALGADTQYF. Written as DNA, the CDR3 is TGTGCCAGTAGTTGGGCCCTCGGGGCAGATACGCAGTATTTT.

This chain joins TRBV29-1 and TRBJ2-1; 16 nucleotides agree with TRBD2. V was clipped by 3 bases and J by 4 bases; unmatched bases: 6. This CDR3 is built from 17 residues. CDR1 and CDR2 from the germline V gene are SQVTM and ANQGSEA. The CDR3 sequence: CSVEAPGLAGGYNEQFF. In nucleotides, the CDR3 is TGCAGCGTTGAGGCCCCGGGACTAGCGGGGGGGTACAATGAGCAGTTCTTC.